This T cell receptor (beta chain) stems from a study of blood T cell repertoires in COVID-19 (dated by TCRdb to the early 2020s). For context, the study as a whole: The collaborator samples originated in the United States, Italy and Spain and spanned the acute and convalescent phases of COVID-19. The prospective study material was composed of cDNA or gDNA derived from T cells, B-cell-depleted T cells, or PBMCs. The dataset comprised deeply sampled blood TCRbeta repertoires from subjects exposed to, actively infected with, or recovered from COVID-19. The repertoires were released in a freely available public database intended as a resource for research on the immune response to SARS-CoV-2. The samples were drawn from two sources: the first 160 participants of the ongoing ImmuneRACE study, and 1,000 to 1,500 subjects contributed by 6 global collaborators. A de-identified subject ID, COVID-19 status, age in years and sex were almost always included in the sample metadata. Where HLA class I and class II types were available, the types were taken from metadata supplied by the sample provider, not from assay-based typing.

Each collaborating institution followed its own protocols to collect whole blood in K2EDTA tubes. For TCRbeta analysis, collaborators shipped samples in one of three forms: frozen whole blood, isolated PBMCs, or DNA extracted from either of those sample types. The immunoSEQ Assay, a bias-controlled multiplex PCR, was used to amplify TCRbeta CDR3 regions from genomic DNA. In the original analysis: Within the assay, amplification of reference gene primers was used to estimate how many nucleated cells each sample contained. To quantify the absolute abundance of each unique TCRbeta CDR3 rearrangement, sequence reads were collapsed and filtered. For each sample, productive Simpson clonality was calculated as the square root of Simpson's diversity index across productive rearrangements. TCRdb limited this immuneACCESS table to in-frame rearrangements with V and J called. A share of clones is missing; checked studies link under half to unresolved V genes, and the rest is unexplained. V and J calls and clone size are given by that table; D and trimming were obtained from the DNA. This sample has around 80,000 clones in its table, and about 73% of those were observed once. The ten largest clonotypes hold 5% to 6% of the sample.

From the cysteine through the phenylalanine, the CDR3 covers 15 amino acids. Just CDR3 DNA is preserved here, 45 bases in frame from base 1. V is shortened by 3 bases, J by 2 bases, and the region joining them spans 13 bases. The germline V gene provides CDR1 ENHRY and CDR2 SYGVKD. General findings and caveats noted by the study authors: How much clinical and demographic metadata was included differed by source and by participant, and the metadata was provided uncurated.

Details on this clone: What this receptor recognizes is not known. Base qualities are not provided; no much larger clone lies one nucleotide away.

What was sequenced was peripheral blood. The sequence links TRBV10-3 to TRBJ1-1; a tentative D call is TRBD1 (5 bases match). This sequence originates from a man aged 45-60 years with active or convalescent COVID-19. The CDR3 here reads CAISDPNRPNTEAFF. The DNA sequence reads TGTGCCATCAGTGATCCTAACAGGCCCAACACTGAAGCTTTCTTT.